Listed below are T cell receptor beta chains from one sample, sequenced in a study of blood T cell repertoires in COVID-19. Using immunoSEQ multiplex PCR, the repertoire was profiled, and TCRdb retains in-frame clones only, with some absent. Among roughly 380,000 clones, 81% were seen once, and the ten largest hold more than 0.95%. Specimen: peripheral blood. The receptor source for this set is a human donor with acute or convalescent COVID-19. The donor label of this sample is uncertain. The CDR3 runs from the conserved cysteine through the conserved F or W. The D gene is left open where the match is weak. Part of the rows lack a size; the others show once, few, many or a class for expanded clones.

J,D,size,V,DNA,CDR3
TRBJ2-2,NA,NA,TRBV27,TGTGCCAGCAGTTTCTTTTCCCCACCGGTTGTGGAGCTGTTTTTT,CASSFFSPPVVELFF
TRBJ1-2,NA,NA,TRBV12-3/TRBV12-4,TGTGCCAGCAACCTGCAGGGAAACTATGGCTACACCTTC,CASNLQGNYGYTF
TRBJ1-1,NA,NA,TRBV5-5,TGTGCCAGCACCCCCGGGGTGGGTGAAGCTTTCTTT,CASTPGVGEAFF
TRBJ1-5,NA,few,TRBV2,TGTGCCAGCAGTGAAGCGCTTATCCAGGAGCCCCAGCATTTT,CASSEALIQEPQHF
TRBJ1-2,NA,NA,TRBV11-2,TGTGCCAGCAGCTCTAGTCACTATGGCTACACCTTC,CASSSSHYGYTF
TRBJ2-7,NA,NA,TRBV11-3,TGTGCCAGCAGCCCCCGGGAATCCTACGAGCAGTACTTC,CASSPRESYEQYF
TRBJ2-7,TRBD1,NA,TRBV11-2,TGTGCCAGCAGCTATACAGGGGCCTACGAGCAGTACTTC,CASSYTGAYEQYF
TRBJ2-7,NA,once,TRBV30,TGTGCCTGGAGCCCGGGTCGGCGCTACGAGCAGTACTTC,CAWSPGRRYEQYF
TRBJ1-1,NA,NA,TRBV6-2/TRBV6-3,TGTGCCAGCAGCTTTACCCCTGGACACAACACTGAAGCTTTCTTT,CASSFTPGHNTEAFF
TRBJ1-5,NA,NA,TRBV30,TGTGCCTGGAGTGCGACAGTCGATCAGCCCCAGCATTTT,CAWSATVDQPQHF
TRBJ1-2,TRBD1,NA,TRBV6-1,TGTGCCAGCAGTGAACTCGCAGGGGGCGCCTTTGGCTACACCTTC,CASSELAGGAFGYTF
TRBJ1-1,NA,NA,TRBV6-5,TGTGCCAGCAGACAGGGTGGGAACACTGAAGCTTTCTTT,CASRQGGNTEAFF
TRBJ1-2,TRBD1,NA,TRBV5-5,TGTGCCAGCAGCCCCGGGACAGCCGGCTACACCTTC,CASSPGTAGYTF
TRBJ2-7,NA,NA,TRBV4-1,TGCGCCAGCAGCCAAGATGTCATGGCGGACTACGAGCAGTACTTC,CASSQDVMADYEQYF
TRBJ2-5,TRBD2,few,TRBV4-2,TGTGCCAGCAGCCGACTAGCGGGAGGGCGCAGCCAAGAGACCCAGTACTTC,CASSRLAGGRSQETQYF
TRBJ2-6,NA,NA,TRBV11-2,TGTGCCAGCAGCCAAACTATGGGGGCCAACGTCCTGACTTTC,CASSQTMGANVLTF
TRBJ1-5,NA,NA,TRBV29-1,TGCAGCGTCCTTACAGGGCAGGGTCAGCCCCAGCATTTT,CSVLTGQGQPQHF
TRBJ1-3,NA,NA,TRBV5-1,TGCGCCAGCAGCTCGGCTGACTTCTCTGGAAACACCATATATTTT,CASSSADFSGNTIYF
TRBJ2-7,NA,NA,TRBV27,TGTGCCAGCAGGAGTCTCTCCGAGCAGTACTTC,CASRSLSEQYF
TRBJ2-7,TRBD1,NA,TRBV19,TGTGCCAGTAGCCCCGGGGGACAGGGCCGTTTTCGCCCCTACGAGCAGTACTTC,CASSPGGQGRFRPYEQYF
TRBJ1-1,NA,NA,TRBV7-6,TGTGCCAGCAGCTCCGCGACAGTGAACACTGAAGCTTTCTTT,CASSSATVNTEAFF
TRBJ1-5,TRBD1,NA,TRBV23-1,TGCGCCAGCAGGCAATCGATCAAGGACAGGGGGCGCGAGGATCAGCCCCAGCATTTT,CASRQSIKDRGREDQPQHF
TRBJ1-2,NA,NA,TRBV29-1,TGCAGCGTTGAAGAGCGGCAGGGCAAGGGCTACACCTTC,CSVEERQGKGYTF
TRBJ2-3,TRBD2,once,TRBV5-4,TGTGCCAGCAGCTTTGCCAGCGGGAGGACAGATACGCAGTATTTT,CASSFASGRTDTQYF
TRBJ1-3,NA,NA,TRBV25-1,TGTGCCAGCAGTGATCTACAGGGTAGGGGAAACACCATATATTTT,CASSDLQGRGNTIYF
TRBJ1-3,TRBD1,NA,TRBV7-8,TGTGCCAGCAGCTTCGCCGGGACAGGGGGCGCGATGAGAGGAAACACCATATATTTT,CASSFAGTGGAMRGNTIYF
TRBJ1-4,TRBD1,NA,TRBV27,TGTGCCAGCAGTTGGACAGGGCGAGGTGAAAAACTGTTTTTT,CASSWTGRGEKLFF
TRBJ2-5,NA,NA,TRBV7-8,TGTGCCAGCAGCTTAAACACCGGGTCAGAGACCCAGTACTTC,CASSLNTGSETQYF